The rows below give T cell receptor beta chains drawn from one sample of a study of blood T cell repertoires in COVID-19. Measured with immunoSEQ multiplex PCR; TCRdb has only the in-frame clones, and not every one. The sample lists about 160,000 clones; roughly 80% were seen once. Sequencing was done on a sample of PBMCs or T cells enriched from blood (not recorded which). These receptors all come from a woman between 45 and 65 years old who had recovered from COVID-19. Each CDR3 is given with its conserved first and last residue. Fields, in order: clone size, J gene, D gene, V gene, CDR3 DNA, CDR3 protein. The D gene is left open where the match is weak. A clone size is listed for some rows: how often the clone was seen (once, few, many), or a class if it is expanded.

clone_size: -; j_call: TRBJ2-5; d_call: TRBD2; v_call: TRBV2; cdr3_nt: TGTGCCAGCACAGGGATAGCGGGAGTGGAGGAGACCCAGTACTTC; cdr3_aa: CASTGIAGVEETQYF
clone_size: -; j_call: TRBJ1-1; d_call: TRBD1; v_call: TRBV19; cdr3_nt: TGTGCCAGTTCCATATCTAGGACAGGGTATACTGAAGCTTTCTTT; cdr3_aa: CASSISRTGYTEAFF
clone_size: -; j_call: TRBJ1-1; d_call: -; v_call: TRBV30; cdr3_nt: TGTGCCTGGAGTGTACGGGTCACGGAAGCTTTCTTT; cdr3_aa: CAWSVRVTEAFF
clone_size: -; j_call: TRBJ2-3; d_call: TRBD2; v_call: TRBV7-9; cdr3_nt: TGTGCCAGCAACGACGGGCGGGGGGGCCAGGATACGCAGTATTTT; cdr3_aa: CASNDGRGGQDTQYF
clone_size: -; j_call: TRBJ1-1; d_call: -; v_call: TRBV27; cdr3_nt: TGTGCCAGCAGTTTAGGGGGAGGGGGGACGGGGACTGAAGCTTTCTTT; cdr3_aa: CASSLGGGGTGTEAFF
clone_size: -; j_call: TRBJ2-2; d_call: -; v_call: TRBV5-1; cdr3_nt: TGCGCCAGCAGAGAACACAGGACCGCGAACACCGGGGAGCTGTTTTTT; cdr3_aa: CASREHRTANTGELFF
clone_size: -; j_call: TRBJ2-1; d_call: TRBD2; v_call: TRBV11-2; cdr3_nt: TGTGCCAGCAGCTTCCTAGCGGGATCCCGGAATGAGCAGTTCTTC; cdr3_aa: CASSFLAGSRNEQFF
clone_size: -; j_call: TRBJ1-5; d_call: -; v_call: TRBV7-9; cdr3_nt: TGTGCCAGCACGGCCGGGAGCTATAGCAATCAGCCCCAGCATTTT; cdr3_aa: CASTAGSYSNQPQHF
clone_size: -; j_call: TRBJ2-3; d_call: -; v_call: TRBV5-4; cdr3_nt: TGTGCCAGCAGCTCAATCACCACGGTTAGCACAGATACGCAGTATTTT; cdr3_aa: CASSSITTVSTDTQYF
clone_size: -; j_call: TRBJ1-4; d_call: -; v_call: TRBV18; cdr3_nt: TGTGCCAGCTCACCTTTGCGGGGACGCGAGACTAATGAAAAACTGTTTTTT; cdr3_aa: CASSPLRGRETNEKLFF
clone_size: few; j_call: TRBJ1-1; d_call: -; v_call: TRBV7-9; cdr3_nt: TGTGCCAGCAGCTTAGCTGGTCAGGTTGAAGCTTTCTTT; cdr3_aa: CASSLAGQVEAFF
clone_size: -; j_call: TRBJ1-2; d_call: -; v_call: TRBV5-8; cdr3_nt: TGTGCCAGCAGCTGGGACAAGTCCCTCTATGGCTACACCTTC; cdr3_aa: CASSWDKSLYGYTF
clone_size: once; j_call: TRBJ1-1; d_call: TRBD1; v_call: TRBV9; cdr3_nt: TGTGCCAGCAGCACCCGACCGGGACAGGGGGCGAGGAACACTGAAGCTTTCTTT; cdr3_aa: CASSTRPGQGARNTEAFF
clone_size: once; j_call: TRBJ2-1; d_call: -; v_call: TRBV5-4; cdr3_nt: TGTGCCAGCAGCTTGGTTGGAGGGGTGTATGAGCAGTTCTTC; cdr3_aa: CASSLVGGVYEQFF
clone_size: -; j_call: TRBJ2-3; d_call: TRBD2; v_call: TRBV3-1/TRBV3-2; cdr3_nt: TGTGCCAGCGGCGGGAGGTCAGATACGCAGTATTTT; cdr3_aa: CASGGRSDTQYF
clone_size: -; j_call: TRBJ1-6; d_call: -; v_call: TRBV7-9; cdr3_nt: TGTGCCAGCATCCCAGTCGGGTCTTCCTATAATTCACCCCTCCACTTT; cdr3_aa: CASIPVGSSYNSPLHF
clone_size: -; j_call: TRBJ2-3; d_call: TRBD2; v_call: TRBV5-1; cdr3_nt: TGCGCCAGCAGCTCTCCTAGCGGGAGAACAGATACGCAGTATTTT; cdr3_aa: CASSSPSGRTDTQYF
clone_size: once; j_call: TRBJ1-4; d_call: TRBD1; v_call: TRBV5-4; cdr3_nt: TGTGCCAGCAGCACTCAGGGACAGCCTAATGAAAAACTGTTTTTT; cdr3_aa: CASSTQGQPNEKLFF
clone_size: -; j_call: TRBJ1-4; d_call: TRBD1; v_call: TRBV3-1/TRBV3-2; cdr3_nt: TGTGCCAGCAGCCAATACAGGGGGCAGATTGAAAAACTGTTTTTT; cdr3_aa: CASSQYRGQIEKLFF
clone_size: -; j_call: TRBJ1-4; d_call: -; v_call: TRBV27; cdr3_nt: TGTGCCAGCAGTCGCCGGAGAGAAAAACTGTTTTTT; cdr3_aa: CASSRRREKLFF
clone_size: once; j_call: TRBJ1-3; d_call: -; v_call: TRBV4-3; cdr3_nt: TGCGCCAGCAGCCAAGAACGCCCGGGGAACGGTGGAAACACCATATATTTT; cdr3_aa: CASSQERPGNGGNTIYF
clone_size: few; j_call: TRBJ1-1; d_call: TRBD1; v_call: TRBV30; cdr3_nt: TGTGCCTGGAGTGGGACAGGGCTCGCTGAAGCTTTCTTT; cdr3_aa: CAWSGTGLAEAFF
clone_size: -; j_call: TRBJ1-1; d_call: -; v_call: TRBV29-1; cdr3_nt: TGCAGCGTTGAACGGGGGGGGAACACTGAAGCTTTCTTT; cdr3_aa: CSVERGGNTEAFF
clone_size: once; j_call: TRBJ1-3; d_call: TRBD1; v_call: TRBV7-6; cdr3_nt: TGTGCCAGCAGTCGACCCGACAGGGGCGGAAACACCATATATTTT; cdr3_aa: CASSRPDRGGNTIYF
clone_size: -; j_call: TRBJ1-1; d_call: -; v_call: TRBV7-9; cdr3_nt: TGTGCCAGCAGCGCCGCCAACCAGGGCTCTGAAGCTTTCTTT; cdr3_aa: CASSAANQGSEAFF
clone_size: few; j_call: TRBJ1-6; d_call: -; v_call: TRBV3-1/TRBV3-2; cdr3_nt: TGTGCCAGCAGCCTGGCCACGGGACAAAGCTCCTATAATTCACCCCTCCACTTT; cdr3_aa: CASSLATGQSSYNSPLHF
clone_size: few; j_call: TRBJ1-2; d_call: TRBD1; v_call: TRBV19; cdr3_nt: TGTGCCAGTAGTCCGCGGGACAGGGCGTCCTATGGCTACACCTTC; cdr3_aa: CASSPRDRASYGYTF
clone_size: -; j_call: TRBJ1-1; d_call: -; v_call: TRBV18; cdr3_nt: TGTGCCAGCTCAGAGATTGCGAACACTGAAGCTTTCTTT; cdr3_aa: CASSEIANTEAFF
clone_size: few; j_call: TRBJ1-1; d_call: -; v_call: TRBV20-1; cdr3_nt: TGCAGTGCTAGCCGGGATACTGAAGCTTTCTTT; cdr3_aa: CSASRDTEAFF
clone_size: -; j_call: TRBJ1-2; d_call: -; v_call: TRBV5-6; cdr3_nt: TGTGCCAGCAGCACCAGGGGAGCGGATGGCTACACCTTC; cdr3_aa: CASSTRGADGYTF
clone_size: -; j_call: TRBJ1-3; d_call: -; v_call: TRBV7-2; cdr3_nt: TGTGCCAGCAGCACGGGGGGGAGCTCTGGAAACACCATATATTTT; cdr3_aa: CASSTGGSSGNTIYF
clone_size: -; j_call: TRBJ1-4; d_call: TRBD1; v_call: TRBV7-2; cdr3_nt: TGTGCCAGCAGCTTAAGGGGGCCTCGTGAAAAACTGTTTTTT; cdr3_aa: CASSLRGPREKLFF
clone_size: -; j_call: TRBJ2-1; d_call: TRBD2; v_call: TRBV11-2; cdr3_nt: TGTGCCAGCAGCTTCAGCGGGGGGAATGAGCAGTTCTTC; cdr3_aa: CASSFSGGNEQFF
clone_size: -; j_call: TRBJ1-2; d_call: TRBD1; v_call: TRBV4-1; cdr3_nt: TGCGCCAGCAGCCATACTACAGGGGCAGGCGGCTACACCTTC; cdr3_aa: CASSHTTGAGGYTF
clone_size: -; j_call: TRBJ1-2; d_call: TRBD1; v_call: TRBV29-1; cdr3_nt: TGCAGCGTTGAATGGGGACAGCATAATGGCTACACCTTC; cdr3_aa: CSVEWGQHNGYTF
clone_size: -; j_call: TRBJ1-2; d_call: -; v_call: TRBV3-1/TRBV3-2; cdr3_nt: TGTGCCAGCAGCCATTCCTTCACGCGAACGTATGGCTACACCTTC; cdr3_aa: CASSHSFTRTYGYTF
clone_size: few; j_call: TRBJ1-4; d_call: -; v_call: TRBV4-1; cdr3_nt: TGCGCCAGCAGCCAAGACGAGCCCCGGGCTAATGAAAAACTGTTTTTT; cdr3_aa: CASSQDEPRANEKLFF
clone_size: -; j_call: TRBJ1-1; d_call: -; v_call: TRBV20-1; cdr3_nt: TGCAGACTAGGGATCCCTGAAGCTTTCTTT; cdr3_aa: CRLGIPEAFF
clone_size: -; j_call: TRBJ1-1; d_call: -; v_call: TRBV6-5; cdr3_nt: TGTGCCAGCAGTTACCGATGGGCGGGGAACACTGAAGCTTTCTTT; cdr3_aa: CASSYRWAGNTEAFF
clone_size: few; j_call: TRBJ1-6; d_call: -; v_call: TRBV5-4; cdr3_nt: TGTGCCACCAGGGGAGTTGCTTCACCCCTCCACTTT; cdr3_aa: CATRGVASPLHF
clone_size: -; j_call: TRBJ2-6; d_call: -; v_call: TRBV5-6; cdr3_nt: TGTGCCAGCAGCCGAAGAGGATCGGGGGCCAACGTCCTGACTTTC; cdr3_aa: CASSRRGSGANVLTF
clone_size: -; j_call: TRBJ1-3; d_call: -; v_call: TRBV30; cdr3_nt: TGTGCCTGTCCTGCTGGGGGGTCGGGAAACACCATATATTTT; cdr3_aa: CACPAGGSGNTIYF
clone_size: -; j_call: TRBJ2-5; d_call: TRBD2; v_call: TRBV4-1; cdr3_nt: TGCGCCAGCAGCCAAGAGGATCGACTAGCACGGGAGACCCAGTACTTC; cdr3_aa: CASSQEDRLARETQYF
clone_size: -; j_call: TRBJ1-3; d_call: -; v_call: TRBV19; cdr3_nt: TGTGCCAGTAGTTTCACAGGATTTAGCGGCCGAAACACCATATATTTT; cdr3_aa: CASSFTGFSGRNTIYF
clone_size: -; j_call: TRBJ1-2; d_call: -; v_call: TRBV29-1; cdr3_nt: TGCAGCGTCGACGGGGGGCCCGACAGGCCCTATGGCTACACCTTC; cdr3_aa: CSVDGGPDRPYGYTF
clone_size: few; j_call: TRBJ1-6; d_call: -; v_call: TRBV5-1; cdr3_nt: TGCGCCAGCAGCTCGGACAGACTTAATTCGCCCCTCCACTTT; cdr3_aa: CASSSDRLNSPLHF
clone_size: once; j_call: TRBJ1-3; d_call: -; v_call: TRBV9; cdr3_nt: TGTGCCAGCAGCGCTAGCTCCGGGACTCCGGTAGGGGACACCATATATTTT; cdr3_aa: CASSASSGTPVGDTIYF
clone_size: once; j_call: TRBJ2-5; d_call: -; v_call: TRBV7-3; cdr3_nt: TGTGCCAGCAGCTCGGGTCCGGGGGAGACCCAGTACTTC; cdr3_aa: CASSSGPGETQYF
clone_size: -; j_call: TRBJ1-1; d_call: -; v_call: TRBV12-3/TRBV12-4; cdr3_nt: TGTGCCAGCAGTTTTCGACAGGACCATGAAGCTTTCTTT; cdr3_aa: CASSFRQDHEAFF
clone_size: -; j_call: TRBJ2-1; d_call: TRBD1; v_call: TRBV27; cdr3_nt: TGTGCCAGCAGTCCCCTCCCGGGACAGGGGGCAGGTGAGCAGTTCTTC; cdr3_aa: CASSPLPGQGAGEQFF
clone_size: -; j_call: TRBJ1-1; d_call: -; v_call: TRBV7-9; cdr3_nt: TGTGCCAGCAGCCCAGTGGAGGGTTGGGCTGAAGCTTTCTTT; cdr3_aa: CASSPVEGWAEAFF
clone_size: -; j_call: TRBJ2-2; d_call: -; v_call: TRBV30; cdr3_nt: TGTGCCTGGAGAACAGGCAGGGTTAACACCGGGGAGCTGTTTTTT; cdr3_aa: CAWRTGRVNTGELFF
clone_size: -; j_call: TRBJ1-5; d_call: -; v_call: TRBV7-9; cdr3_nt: TGTGCCAGCAGCTTATCGGGGTCAGAGAATCAGCCCCAGCATTTT; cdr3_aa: CASSLSGSENQPQHF
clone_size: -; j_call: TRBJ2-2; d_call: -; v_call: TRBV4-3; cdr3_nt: TGCGCCAGCAGCCAAGATACGCGCGCCGGGGAGCTGTTTTTT; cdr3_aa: CASSQDTRAGELFF
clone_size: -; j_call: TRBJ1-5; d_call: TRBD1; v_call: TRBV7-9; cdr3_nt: TGTGCCAGCAGCGGGGGACAGGGCGACAATCAGCCCCAGCATTTT; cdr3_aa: CASSGGQGDNQPQHF